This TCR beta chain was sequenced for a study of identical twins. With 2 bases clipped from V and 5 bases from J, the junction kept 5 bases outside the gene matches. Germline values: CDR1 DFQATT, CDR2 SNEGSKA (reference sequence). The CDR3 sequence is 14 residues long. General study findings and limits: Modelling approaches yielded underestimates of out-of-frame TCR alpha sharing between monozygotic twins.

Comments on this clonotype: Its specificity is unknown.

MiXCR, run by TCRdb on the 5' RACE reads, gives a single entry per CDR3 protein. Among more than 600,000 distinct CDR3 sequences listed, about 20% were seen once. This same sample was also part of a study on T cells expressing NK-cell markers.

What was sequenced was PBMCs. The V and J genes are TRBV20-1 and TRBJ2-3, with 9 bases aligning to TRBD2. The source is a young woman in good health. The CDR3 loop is CSARHSGGGDTQYF. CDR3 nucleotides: TGCAGTGCTAGACATAGCGGGGGAGGAGATACGCAGTATTTT.